This is a list of T cell receptor beta chains from one sample in a study of shared T cell receptors in the human thymus. The assay was immunoSEQ multiplex PCR, and TCRdb's table has in-frame clones only and misses some. The sample gives 720,000 or so clones, 80% to 90% of which show up once; under 0.012% is in the top ten. The sample also formed part of further work on human thymus T cells.

Sequenced material: thymocytes. The source of these receptors is a girl in the first two years of life with a congenital heart defect. CDR3s include the opening cysteine and the closing phenylalanine or tryptophan. The order of the fields is D gene, CDR3 length, clone size, V gene, J gene, CDR3 protein, CDR3 DNA. D genes are given only for firm matches. Only part of the rows carry a size: once, few, many, or a class if the clone is expanded.

TRBD1	15	-	TRBV9	TRBJ1-5	CASSTGQYSNQPQHF	TGTGCCAGCAGCACGGGACAGTATAGCAATCAGCCCCAGCATTTT
-	14	-	TRBV19	TRBJ1-2	CASNGRTTNYGYTF	TGTGCCAGTAATGGCAGGACAACTAACTATGGCTACACCTTC
TRBD1	14	-	TRBV5-1	TRBJ1-2	CASSPGTGLEGYTF	TGCGCCAGCAGCCCCGGGACAGGGTTGGAGGGCTACACCTTC
TRBD1	19	-	TRBV5-6	TRBJ2-7	CASSLVRDRGLYISYEQYF	TGTGCCAGCAGCTTGGTTAGGGACAGGGGGCTGTACATCTCCTACGAGCAGTACTTC
TRBD1	14	-	TRBV29-1	TRBJ1-2	CSVPHVRDREGYTF	TGCAGCGTTCCCCATGTCCGGGACAGGGAAGGCTACACCTTC
TRBD1	17	once	TRBV4-1	TRBJ1-1	CASSLTGDIFGNTEAFF	TGCGCCAGCAGCCTGACAGGGGATATTTTCGGGAACACTGAAGCTTTCTTT
TRBD1	12	-	TRBV6-5	TRBJ1-2	CASRRQGYGYTF	TGTGCCAGCAGAAGACAGGGATATGGCTACACCTTC
TRBD1	17	-	TRBV27	TRBJ2-6	CASSAGTGNSGANVLTF	TGTGCCAGCAGTGCCGGGACAGGGAATTCTGGGGCCAACGTCCTGACTTTC
TRBD1	14	-	TRBV5-4	TRBJ1-1	CASSIDRALTEAFF	TGTGCCAGCAGCATCGACAGGGCTTTAACTGAAGCTTTCTTT
TRBD1	17	once	TRBV28	TRBJ1-5	CASSLPGQGWSNQPQHF	TGTGCCAGCAGTCTACCGGGACAGGGTTGGAGCAATCAGCCCCAGCATTTT
-	15	-	TRBV11-2	TRBJ1-3	CASSPWSRGAYTIYF	TGTGCCAGCAGCCCTTGGAGTCGGGGGGCGTACACCATATATTTT
-	13	-	TRBV11-2	TRBJ2-3	CASSLTTLDTQYF	TGTGCCAGCAGCTTAACTACCTTAGATACGCAGTATTTT
-	14	few	TRBV4-1	TRBJ1-4	CASSQDLRGEKLFF	TGCGCCAGCAGCCAAGATCTAAGGGGCGAAAAACTGTTTTTT
-	18	-	TRBV9	TRBJ2-3	CASSVERQTQASTDTQYF	TGTGCCAGCAGCGTAGAGAGGCAGACTCAAGCTAGCACAGATACGCAGTATTTT
TRBD2	14	-	TRBV27	TRBJ2-5	CASSPSGGQETQYF	TGTGCCAGCAGCCCTAGCGGGGGTCAAGAGACCCAGTACTTC
TRBD2	15	once	TRBV6-5	TRBJ2-1	CASAGGTHFYNEQFF	TGTGCCAGCGCGGGGGGGACTCACTTTTACAATGAGCAGTTCTTC
-	16	-	TRBV28	TRBJ2-5	CASSFQGQHQQETQYF	TGTGCCAGCAGTTTCCAAGGACAGCACCAACAAGAGACCCAGTACTTC
TRBD1	15	-	TRBV28	TRBJ1-5	CASSRQTGGGQPQHF	TGTGCCAGCAGTCGTCAGACAGGGGGCGGTCAGCCCCAGCATTTT
TRBD1	14	once	TRBV6-5	TRBJ1-1	CASSAPTGGDGAFF	TGTGCCAGCAGCGCCCCGACAGGGGGCGACGGGGCTTTCTTT
TRBD1	15	once	TRBV2	TRBJ1-4	CASRQGRTTNEKLFF	TGTGCCAGCAGACAGGGGAGGACAACTAATGAAAAACTGTTTTTT
-	13	few	TRBV11-2	TRBJ2-7	CASSFRTAYEQYF	TGTGCCAGCAGCTTTAGGACAGCCTACGAGCAGTACTTC
-	13	-	TRBV2	TRBJ1-1	CASSDRELQEAFF	TGTGCCAGCAGCGATCGTGAATTACAGGAAGCTTTCTTT
-	15	-	TRBV6-1	TRBJ2-7	CASRDRAGGPYEQYF	TGTGCCAGCAGAGACAGGGCGGGGGGCCCCTACGAGCAGTACTTC
TRBD1	15	few	TRBV6-5	TRBJ2-7	CASSPRDRTSYEQYF	TGTGCCAGCAGTCCCCGGGACAGGACCTCCTACGAGCAGTACTTC
-	18	few	TRBV28	TRBJ2-2	CASSLDSGPPKNTGELFF	TGTGCCAGCAGTTTGGACTCAGGCCCCCCTAAGAACACCGGGGAGCTGTTTTTT
-	17	-	TRBV12-5	TRBJ1-6	CASGLAIQGNYNSPLHF	TGTGCTAGTGGTTTGGCCATACAGGGCAACTATAATTCACCCCTCCACTTT
TRBD1	17	-	TRBV14	TRBJ1-1	CASSQDFGQGRNTEAFF	TGTGCCAGCAGCCAGGACTTCGGACAGGGGCGGAACACTGAAGCTTTCTTT
-	15	-	TRBV4-1	TRBJ1-1	CASSANRDYKEGAFF	TGCGCCAGCAGCGCAAACAGGGACTACAAGGAGGGTGCTTTCTTT
-	16	-	TRBV10-3	TRBJ2-1	CAISGIKDSVYNEQFF	TGTGCCATCAGTGGCATAAAGGACAGCGTCTACAATGAGCAGTTCTTC
TRBD1	12	-	TRBV5-1	TRBJ1-2	CASSRDSYGYTF	TGCGCCAGCAGCCGGGACAGCTATGGCTACACCTTC
TRBD1	18	few	TRBV5-5	TRBJ1-5	CASSLGVGGQGSNQPQHF	TGTGCCAGCAGCTTGGGGGTGGGGGGACAGGGGAGCAATCAGCCCCAGCATTTT
TRBD1	11	-	TRBV29-1	TRBJ2-7	CSAGQGSEQYF	TGCAGCGCCGGACAGGGAAGCGAGCAGTACTTC
-	16	-	TRBV29-1	TRBJ2-5	CSVEGGRRAGVGTQYF	TGCAGCGTTGAAGGGGGAAGGCGGGCTGGGGTCGGGACCCAGTACTTC
TRBD1	15	-	TRBV28	TRBJ1-1	CASSSPGQGGTEAFF	TGTGCCAGCAGCAGCCCGGGACAGGGAGGAACTGAAGCTTTTTTT
TRBD1	18	few	TRBV2	TRBJ2-6	CASSVIQGKGSGANVLTF	TGTGCCAGCAGCGTAATACAGGGGAAGGGTTCTGGGGCCAACGTCCTGACTTTC
-	12	-	TRBV5-4	TRBJ1-5	CASSFAGQPQHF	TGTGCCAGCAGCTTTGCCGGTCAGCCCCAGCATTTT
-	16	-	TRBV9	TRBJ2-3	CASSVPTPGDTDTQYF	TGTGCCAGCAGCGTCCCGACTCCAGGGGACACAGATACGCAGTATTTT
-	22	-	TRBV7-6	TRBJ2-1	CASSLSAILAGAHLENYNEQFF	TGTGCCAGCAGCTTAAGTGCCATCCTGGCAGGGGCACACCTTGAGAACTACAATGAGCAGTTCTTC
TRBD2	14	-	TRBV19	TRBJ2-7	CASSISSSGGEQYF	TGTGCCAGTAGTATTTCCAGTTCGGGGGGAGAGCAGTACTTC
TRBD1	15	once	TRBV29-1	TRBJ2-3	CSVSREGARTDTQYF	TGCAGCGTTTCCCGTGAGGGGGCCCGCACAGATACGCAGTATTTT
TRBD2	18	-	TRBV9	TRBJ2-1	CASSVEGSGVSSYNEQFF	TGTGCCAGCAGCGTAGAGGGTAGCGGGGTCAGCTCCTACAATGAGCAGTTCTTC
TRBD2	16	few	TRBV4-3	TRBJ2-2	CASSQERGNRPGELFF	TGCGCCAGCAGCCAAGAGCGGGGGAATCGACCCGGGGAGCTGTTTTTT
-	14	-	TRBV7-2	TRBJ2-7	CASSLDRLNYEQYF	TGTGCCAGCAGCTTAGACCGCCTAAACTACGAGCAGTACTTC
-	13	-	TRBV9	TRBJ1-1	CASSPGQSTEAFF	TGTGCCAGCAGCCCCGGACAGTCCACTGAAGCTTTCTTT
-	16	few	TRBV5-5	TRBJ2-7	CASSLGVGDSSYEQYF	TGTGCCAGCAGCTTGGGAGTGGGCGACAGCTCCTACGAGCAGTACTTC
TRBD1	14	-	TRBV4-1	TRBJ1-2	CASSPLGQGDGYTF	TGCGCCAGCAGCCCCCTGGGACAGGGGGATGGCTACACCTTC
-	12	-	TRBV6-4	TRBJ2-3	CASSDPGGTQYF	TGTGCCAGCAGTGACCCCGGGGGTACGCAGTATTTT
TRBD1	15	-	TRBV4-1	TRBJ2-5	CASSQVSPDRYTQYF	TGCGCCAGCAGCCAAGTTTCCCCGGACAGGTACACCCAGTACTTC
TRBD1	15	-	TRBV29-1	TRBJ1-2	CSVRQGHLHNYGYTF	TGCAGCGTTAGACAGGGTCACCTTCACAACTATGGCTACACCTTC
-	12	-	TRBV7-8	TRBJ1-2	CASVGEQGGYTF	TGTGCCAGCGTCGGGGAACAAGGGGGCTACACCTTC
TRBD2	15	-	TRBV6-1	TRBJ2-1	CASSELAGGDNEQFF	TGTGCCAGCAGTGAATTAGCGGGGGGTGACAATGAGCAGTTCTTC
TRBD2	15	-	TRBV5-5	TRBJ2-3	CASSDGTSDTDTQYF	TGTGCCAGCAGCGACGGGACTAGCGACACAGATACGCAGTATTTT
-	16	-	TRBV14	TRBJ2-4	CASSPKSHRAKNIQYF	TGTGCCAGCAGCCCTAAAAGCCACAGGGCCAAAAACATTCAGTACTTC